A single sample is the source of the 25 T cell receptor beta chains below, sequenced in a study of blood T cell repertoires in COVID-19 (dated by TCRdb to 2020 to 2022). Library generation was performed with the immunoSEQ multiplex PCR assay. TCRdb re-hosts the immuneACCESS table, in-frame sequences only. Its copies lack some clones; in the studies checked, an unresolved V gene accounts for under half of them, and the cause for the rest is not known. Within this sample are roughly 320,000 clones, with approximately 90% of them counted one time only. The ten biggest clones cover around 3.9% of the sample. Sequencing was performed on PBMCs or T cells enriched from blood (not recorded which). These receptors were obtained from a woman under 40 who had been exposed to COVID-19.

The V call is TRBV7-9, the J call TRBJ1-5; 8 positions agree with TRBD1. The CDR3 contains 15 residues. CDR1 is SEHNR, CDR2 FQNEAQ, per germline (reference sequence). Trimming removed 5 bases from V and 9 bases from J; junction bases left unmatched: 12. Here the CDR3 reads CASSGVGQAAWPQHF. The CDR3 region has the DNA TGTGCCAGCAGCGGAGTGGGACAGGCTGCCTGGCCCCAGCATTTT.

The chain is built from TRBV6-5 and TRBJ1-2; possible D gene TRBD1, 6 bases. The germline V and J ends were trimmed by 10 bases and 7 bases, with 16 bases remaining between them. Germline V gene sequence: CDR1 MNHEY, CDR2 SVGAGI. This CDR3 contains 12 residues. The CDR3 loop is CATDRPLTGYTF. CDR3 DNA sequence: TGTGCCACCGACAGGCCCCTCACTGGCTACACCTTC.

V is TRBV5-6 and J is TRBJ1-4; 10 bases map to TRBD1. The CDR3 length is 16 residues. The V gene's germline CDR1 is SGHDT and CDR2 YYEEEE. With 1 base clipped from V and 8 bases from J, the junction kept 8 bases outside the gene matches. In DNA form, the CDR3 reads TGTGCCAGCAGCTTGTGGGACAGGGGACCATGGGAAAAACTGTTTTTT. Translated: CASSLWDRGPWEKLFF. Looking up the rest from reference TRBV5-6 and TRBJ1-4 gives the full variable domain: DAGVTQSPTHLIKTRGQQVTLRCSPKSGHDTVSWYQQALGQGPQFIFQYYEEEERQRGNFPDRFSGHQFPNYSSELNVNALLLGDSALYLCASSLWDRGPWEKLFFGSGTQLSVL.

This chain connects TRBV19 to TRBJ1-3, with no clear D. The V gene's germline CDR1 is LNHDA and CDR2 SQIVND (reference sequence). The V end lost 6 bases, the J end lost 5 bases, and 8 bases lay between the germline ends. The CDR3 runs 12 residues. For the CDR3, the DNA is TGTGCCAGTAGGAGGGAGAGAAACACCATATATTTT. This encodes CASRRERNTIYF.

V and J are TRBV27 and TRBJ1-2; 9 nucleotides match TRBD1. Trimming at V came to 3 bases and at J to 7 bases, leaving 6 bases not matched to a gene. The CDR3 has 14 amino acids. Germline values: CDR1 MNHEY, CDR2 SMNVEV (reference sequence). The CDR3 DNA reads as TGTGCCAGCAGTTTGGCTACAGGGGGCCGTGGCTACACCTTC. Its protein is CASSLATGGRGYTF.

The sample holds one count of this clone. This rearrangement joins TRBV9 to TRBJ2-2; TRBD2 matches at 11 bases. The CDR3 sequence is 20 residues long. After removal of 0 bases from V and 0 bases from J, the junction contained 10 bases not matched to a gene. Germline-derived CDR1 and CDR2 are SGDLS and YYNGEE. This chain's CDR3 is CASSVASRTSGFANTGELFF. CDR3 coding DNA: TGTGCCAGCAGCGTAGCTTCGCGGACTAGCGGGTTCGCGAACACCGGGGAGCTGTTTTTT.

Notes on this clone: The same CDR3 can be traced to other DNA sequences in this sample. CDR3 DNA: TGTGCCAGTAGTATCGGACAGGGTAACACTGAAGCTTTCTTT. This translates into CASSIGQGNTEAFF. V and J are TRBV19 and TRBJ1-1, with 8 nucleotides matching TRBD1. Germline V gives CDR1 LNHDA, CDR2 SQIVND (reference sequence). This CDR3 comprises 14 residues. Trimming cost V 3 bases and J 2 bases; bases outside gene matches: 2. Full variable domain (missing parts from reference TRBV19 and TRBJ1-1): DGGITQSPKYLFRKEGQNVTLSCEQNLNHDAMYWYRQDPGQGLRLIYYSQIVNDFQKGDIAEGYSVSREKKESFPLTVTSAQKNPTAFYLCASSIGQGNTEAFFGQGTRLTVV.

The rearrangement uses TRBV3-1 (or the pseudogene TRBV3-2) and TRBJ2-1; D might be TRBD2 (6 bases). CDR1 LGHDT and CDR2 YNNKEL come from the germline V gene (reference sequence). V was cut by 1 base and J by 4 bases, with 8 bases left in between. The CDR3 is 14 residues long. The CDR3 sequence: CASSQVRGYNEQFF. CDR3 bases: TGTGCCAGCAGCCAAGTGCGGGGTTACAATGAGCAGTTCTTC.

The V call is TRBV6-4, the J call TRBJ2-3; the match to TRBD2 covers 14 bases. J gave up 7 bases and V 4 bases, and 7 bases lay outside the gene matches. This CDR3 has 16 amino acids. Germline loops: CDR1 MRHNA, CDR2 SNTAGT. CDR3: CASSVGGTSGSYTQYF. The CDR3 coding sequence is TGTGCCAGCAGTGTCGGAGGGACTAGCGGGAGTTATACGCAGTATTTT.

The V call is TRBV4-2, the J call TRBJ1-4; 9 bases fit TRBD1. V lost 1 base and J lost 7; bases outside the gene matches: 10. CDR3 length equals 17 residues. Germline lookup yields CDR1 LGHNA and CDR2 YNFKEQ. CDR3 nucleotide sequence: TGTGCCAGCAGCCAAGCTCCGGGACAGGGAAGAGGTGAAAAACTGTTTTTT. Its translation: CASSQAPGQGRGEKLFF.

A single count supports this clone. The chain employs TRBV6-5 and TRBJ1-2; possibly TRBD1 for D (6 bases). Trimming pared 6 bases from V and 3 bases from J, leaving 11 bases between. Per the germline V gene, CDR1 is MNHEY and CDR2 is SVGAGI. The CDR3 loop spans 13 amino acids. In DNA, the CDR3 is TGTGCCAGCAGGTCCACAGGGTACTATGGCTACACCTTC. Its translation: CASRSTGYYGYTF.

In regard to this clone: Other DNA sequences in this sample translate to the same CDR3. J is TRBJ1-1 and V is TRBV27; D gene uncertain. Trimming cost V 4 bases and J 1 base, with 7 bases left between them. Germline assignment: CDR1 MNHEY and CDR2 SMNVEV (reference sequence). The CDR3 spans 13 residues. Written as DNA, the CDR3 is TGTGCCAGCAGTTATCGGGGGAACACTGAAGCTTTCTTT. As protein: CASSYRGNTEAFF.

The chain carries TRBV10-3 and TRBJ1-1; 7 bases are a match to TRBD1. Germline CDR1 reads ENHRY; CDR2 reads SYGVKD. This CDR3 contains 14 residues. After removal of 6 bases from V and 0 bases from J, the junction contained 4 bases not matched to a gene. CDR3 nucleotides: TGTGCCATCAGGGAGACAGGGTTGAACACTGAAGCTTTCTTT. It yields the protein CAIRETGLNTEAFF.

The rearrangement joins TRBV6-1 to TRBJ1-1; 7 nucleotides match TRBD1. From germline, CDR1 is MNHNS and CDR2 SASEGT. Germline trimming cut 3 bases from V and 4 bases from J; bases unmatched to any gene: 2. The length of the CDR3 is 13 residues. Here the CDR3 reads CASSDDRATEAFF. The CDR3 coding sequence is TGTGCCAGCAGTGACGACAGGGCCACTGAAGCTTTCTTT.

The rearrangement uses TRBV4-2 and TRBJ1-3; tentative D call: TRBD1 (5 bases). The CDR3 is 18 residues long. The V end lost 3 bases, the J end lost 0 bases, and 18 bases lay between the germline ends. Germline CDR1 and CDR2: LGHNA and YNFKEQ. DNA of the CDR3: TGTGCCAGCAGCCAGAATTGGGCGGGGCTAAGCTCTGGAAACACCATATATTTT. This codes for CASSQNWAGLSSGNTIYF.

This rearrangement joins TRBV11-2 to TRBJ2-2, with D unclear. The CDR3 covers 13 residues. The V end was cut by 0 bases, the J end by 6 bases, with 5 bases between. Germline lookup yields CDR1 SGHAT and CDR2 FQNNGV. CDR3 sequence (DNA): TGTGCCAGCAGCTTAGAGGCGGCCGGGGAGCTGTTTTTT. This translates into CASSLEAAGELFF.

The chain carries TRBV4-3 and TRBJ1-5; 11 nucleotides match TRBD1. Germline assignment: CDR1 LGHNA and CDR2 YSLEER. This CDR3 contains 15 residues. The V and J ends lost 4 bases and 4 bases, in that order; junction bases with no gene match: 3. Written as DNA, the CDR3 is TGCGCCAGCAGCCCGGGACAGGGGGGGAATCAGCCCCAGCATTTT. Encoded protein: CASSPGQGGNQPQHF.

This clone has just one count. The chain uses TRBV2 and TRBJ1-5; D is perhaps TRBD1 (6 bases). The CDR3 loop spans 16 amino acids. V lost 5 bases and J lost 2, with 16 bases in between. Germline lookup yields CDR1 SNHLY and CDR2 FYNNEI. CDR3 loop: CASSLSTGLGNQPQHF. The CDR3 nucleotides are TGTGCCAGCAGTTTGTCCACAGGGTTGGGCAATCAGCCCCAGCATTTT.

This sequence joins TRBV18 and TRBJ1-1; D possibly corresponds to TRBD1 (5 bases). The CDR3 contains 13 residues. Trimming took 8 bases from V and 8 from J, leaving 18 bases between them. The V gene's germline CDR1 is KGHSH and CDR2 LQKENI. The CDR3 reads CASKPTRGEEAFF. The CDR3, as DNA: TGTGCCAGCAAACCGACAAGGGGCGAGGAAGCTTTCTTT.

This clone appeared a single time. The CDR3 is CASSFQGGGQPQHF. In nucleotides, the CDR3 is TGTGCCAGCAGCTTCCAGGGCGGGGGTCAGCCCCAGCATTTT. The chain joins TRBV7-2 to TRBJ1-5; maybe TRBD1 (5 bases). Trimming stripped 3 bases from V and 6 bases from J, with 12 bases between. The CDR3 is 14 residues long. The germline V gene encodes CDR1 SGHTA and CDR2 FQGNSA.

The V and J genes are TRBV12-3 or TRBV12-4 and TRBJ1-2, with no clear D. CDR3 size: 12 residues. V shed 8 bases and J shed 5 bases, with 12 bases lying between them. The CDR3 loop reads CASSRTTYGYTF. In DNA, the CDR3 is TGTGCCAGCTCTAGAACAACGTATGGCTACACCTTC.

The rearrangement uses TRBV19 and TRBJ2-2, with D uncertain. Trimming took 5 bases from V and 1 from J, leaving 11 bases between them. Germline CDR1 reads LNHDA; CDR2 reads SQIVND (reference sequence). This CDR3 has 15 residues. The CDR3 spells CASSLRLRNTGELFF. For the CDR3, the DNA is TGTGCCAGTAGTCTCCGACTCCGGAACACCGGGGAGCTGTTTTTT. The entire variable domain, with the rest obtained from reference TRBV19 and TRBJ2-2, is as follows: DGGITQSPKYLFRKEGQNVTLSCEQNLNHDAMYWYRQDPGQGLRLIYYSQIVNDFQKGDIAEGYSVSREKKESFPLTVTSAQKNPTAFYLCASSLRLRNTGELFFGEGSRLTVL.

The chain couples TRBV6-1 to TRBJ1-2; maybe TRBD1 (5 bases). Trimming cost V 3 bases and J 4 bases, with 15 bases left between them. This CDR3 contains 15 residues. From germline, CDR1 is MNHNS and CDR2 SASEGT. CDR3 bases: TGTGCCAGCAGTGATCCGGGGGATGGCAGCTATGGCTACACCTTC. It translates to CASSDPGDGSYGYTF.

The chain uses TRBV3-1 (or the pseudogene TRBV3-2) and TRBJ1-1, with a weak D call TRBD1 (6 bases). V was trimmed by 4 bases and J by 6 bases, leaving 12 bases between them. The CDR3 runs 13 residues. CDR1 and CDR2 (germline): LGHDT, YNNKEL (reference sequence). DNA for the CDR3: TGTGCCAGCAGCCGGGCAGGGGACGCTGAAGCTTTCTTT. This gives the protein CASSRAGDAEAFF.

This chain uses TRBV7-8 with TRBJ1-1; TRBD1 matches 10 bases. CDR3 length equals 16 residues. CDR1 is SGHVS, CDR2 FQNEAQ, per germline. J gave up 1 base and V 4 bases, and 6 bases lay outside the gene matches. In DNA form, the CDR3 reads TGTGCCAGCAGCTCCCGGGACAGGGGATCGAACACTGAAGCTTTCTTT. Amino acid sequence: CASSSRDRGSNTEAFF.